This T cell receptor (beta chain) was sequenced for a study of read filtering for tumor transcriptome and immune sequencing. Study overall: R-ISS stage counts were 8 or 9 for I, 15 to 20 for II, 7 for III.

This clonotype is large within its sample. A read error may produce the germline difference seen at one junction end. The CDR3 is 13 residues long. Germline-derived CDR1 and CDR2 are SEHNR and FQNEAQ (reference sequence). The library was built from roughly 400 ng RNA with molecular barcoded adaptors for alpha/delta and beta/gamma chains. MiXCR, applied by TCRdb to the reads, yields one record per CDR3 protein. The sample yields 45,000 to 55,000 distinct CDR3 sequences, roughly 19% seen once. This TCR was recovered from a donor aged 40 or older with multiple myeloma. The genes are TRBV7-9 and TRBJ2-1; possibly TRBD2 for D (6 bases). The sequencing sample was made of a population of CD138-negative cells sorted from bone marrow. The CDR3 loop is CASSSLASDEQFF. In DNA form, the CDR3 reads TGCGCCAGCAGCTCCCTAGCGTCCGATGAGCAGTTCTTC.